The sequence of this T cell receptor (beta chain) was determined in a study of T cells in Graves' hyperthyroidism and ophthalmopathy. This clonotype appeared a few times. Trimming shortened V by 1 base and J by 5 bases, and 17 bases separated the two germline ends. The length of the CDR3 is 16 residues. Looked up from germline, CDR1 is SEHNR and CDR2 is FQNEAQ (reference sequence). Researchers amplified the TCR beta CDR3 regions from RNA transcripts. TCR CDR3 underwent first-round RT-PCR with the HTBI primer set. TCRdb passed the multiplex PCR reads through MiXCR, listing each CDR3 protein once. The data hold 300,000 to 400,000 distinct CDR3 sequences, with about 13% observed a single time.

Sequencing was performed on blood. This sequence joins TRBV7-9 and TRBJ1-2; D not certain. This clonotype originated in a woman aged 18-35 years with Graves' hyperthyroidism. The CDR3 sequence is CASSLGTATLRYGYTF. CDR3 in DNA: TGTGCCAGCAGCTTAGGGACGGCTACGCTGAGATATGGCTACACCTTC.